This T cell receptor beta chain is from a study of control samples from healthy donors and cancer patients. Assay used: immunoSEQ multiplex PCR; TCRdb lists only in-frame clones, some missing. The sample yields fewer than 95,000 clones, about 82% seen once. V was clipped by 4 bases and J by 0 bases; unmatched bases: 9. Per germline, CDR1 SGHRS and CDR2 YFSETQ. The CDR3 consists of 16 residues. The clonotype was recovered from a man under 40 in good health. Input material: blood. This rearrangement joins TRBV5-1 to TRBJ1-2, with 7 bases identical to TRBD1. Here the CDR3 reads CASSRISQGSNYGYTF. In nucleotides, the CDR3 is TGCGCCAGCAGCCGAATCTCACAGGGGTCTAACTATGGCTACACCTTC.